These 24 T cell receptor beta chains were all obtained from the same sample, sequenced in a study of cytotoxic CD8 clonotypes in ibrutinib-treated CLL. Sequencing was performed with immunoSEQ multiplex PCR; in TCRdb, only in-frame clones are kept and a portion is missing. Here the sample spans roughly 170,000 clones, roughly four fifths being singletons. Sequencing was performed on PBMCs, taken after 24 months of ibrutinib treatment. All receptors derive from a human donor with chronic lymphocytic leukemia.

This chain connects TRBV6-5 to TRBJ1-1; D call uncertain. The CDR3 totals 13 residues. The germline V gene encodes CDR1 MNHEY and CDR2 SVGAGI. Between the trimmed V and J ends, which lost 6 bases and 0 bases, there was a span of 8 bases. The CDR3 nucleotides are TGTGCCAGCAGGTCGCAGCTGAACACTGAAGCTTTCTTT. It is translated as CASRSQLNTEAFF.

Here the CDR3 reads CASSIEAEGGFF. The CDR3 DNA is TGTGCCAGTAGTATAGAAGCGGAGGGGGGATTCTTC. The V gene is TRBV19, the J gene TRBJ2-1; D assignment may be TRBD1 or TRBD2 (6 bases each). CDR1 is LNHDA and CDR2 is SQIVND in the germline V gene (reference sequence). The CDR3 runs to 12 residues. The V and J ends lost 0 bases and 16 bases respectively, with 13 bases between them.

This clone was detected only once. This chain's CDR3 is CATSRVRGPSPMGAFF. The CDR3 coding sequence is TGTGCCACCAGCAGAGTTAGAGGGCCTTCCCCTATGGGAGCTTTCTTT. V usage is TRBV15 and J usage is TRBJ1-1, with D hard to call. Trimming shortened V by 1 base and J by 10 bases, and 22 bases separated the two germline ends. This CDR3 region has 16 residues. CDR1 and CDR2 (germline): LNHNV, YYDKDF (reference sequence).

This chain joins TRBV7-3 and TRBJ1-2, with 9 nucleotides matching TRBD1. This CDR3 has 15 residues. J lost 4 bases, V lost 5 bases, and 8 bases had no gene match. Germline V gives CDR1 SGHTA, CDR2 FQGTGA. In DNA form, the CDR3 reads TGTGCCAGCAGCCTCGGGACAGGGCGGACCTATGGCTACACCTTC. Encoded protein: CASSLGTGRTYGYTF. The full variable domain, completed using reference TRBV7-3 and TRBJ1-2, is GAGVSQTPSNKVTEKGKYVELRCDPISGHTALYWYRQSLGQGPEFLIYFQGTGAADDSGLPNDRFFAVRPEGSVSTLKIQRTERGDSAVYLCASSLGTGRTYGYTFGSGTRLTVV.

The table lists this clone with a count of one. This chain joins TRBV4-1 and TRBJ2-1, with 12 nucleotides matching TRBD2. V gave up 1 base and J gave up 8 bases; unmatched junction bases: 9. CDR1 MGHRA and CDR2 YSYEKL come from the germline V gene. The CDR3 is 17 amino acids. This CDR3 reads CASSQVPTSGGIYEQFF. CDR3 DNA: TGCGCCAGCAGCCAAGTACCTACTAGCGGGGGGATATATGAGCAGTTCTTC.

This clone was recorded only once. CDR3 DNA sequence: TGTGCCAGCAGCTTCCCAGGACTAGCGGGAGACACAGATACGCAGTATTTT. This translates into CASSFPGLAGDTDTQYF. The gene calls are TRBV9 and TRBJ2-3; 13 positions match TRBD2. The CDR3 sequence is 17 residues long. Germline CDR1 reads SGDLS; CDR2 reads YYNGEE. With V trimmed by 4 bases and J by 2 bases, 7 bases remained unmatched.

The rearrangement links TRBV5-8 to TRBJ1-1; a possible D gene is TRBD1 (5 bases). Looked up from germline, CDR1 is SGHTS and CDR2 is YDEGEE. V lost 0 bases and J 3 bases, leaving 15 bases between the germline ends. The CDR3 is made up of 16 amino acids. CDR3 amino acids: CASSLGLGGIYTEAFF. CDR3 nucleotides: TGTGCCAGCAGCTTGGGGCTCGGGGGGATTTACACTGAAGCTTTCTTT.

The chain combines TRBV28 with TRBJ1-1, with D maybe TRBD1 (5 bases). Trimming removed 2 bases from V and 12 bases from J, with 19 bases in between. CDR3 length equals 14 residues. The V gene's germline CDR1 is MDHEN and CDR2 SYDVKM. This chain's CDR3 is CASSLNALRGGTFF. CDR3 DNA sequence: TGTGCCAGCAGTTTAAACGCTTTGAGGGGTGGGACTTTCTTT.

The genes are TRBV5-1 and TRBJ1-1; D gene unclear. The CDR3 sequence is 14 residues long. CDR1 and CDR2 (germline): SGHRS, YFSETQ. With 3 bases removed from V and 3 bases from J, the gap between germline ends came to 12 bases. CDR3: CASSSYLSDTEAFF. The DNA for the CDR3 is TGCGCCAGCAGCTCCTACCTCTCCGACACTGAAGCTTTCTTT.

The V call is TRBV6-4, the J call TRBJ2-3; no clear D gene. The germline gives CDR1 MRHNA, CDR2 SNTAGT. Trimming stripped 2 bases from V and 4 bases from J, with 4 bases between. The CDR3 totals 12 residues. CDR3 DNA: TGTGCCAGCAGTGACGGGGCAGATACGCAGTATTTT. This gives the protein CASSDGADTQYF.

This chain links TRBV25-1 with TRBJ1-3; 7 nucleotides line up with TRBD1. The ends lost 9 bases at V and 2 bases at J; junction bases unmatched: 7. The CDR3 runs 14 residues. Germline V lookup: CDR1 MGHDK, CDR2 SYGVNS. CDR3 amino acids: CARPQGTAGNTIYF. The CDR3 coding sequence is TGTGCCAGACCACAGGGGACGGCTGGAAACACCATATATTTT.

V is TRBV28 and J is TRBJ2-5; weak D call: TRBD2 (5 bases). Germline CDR1 is MDHEN and CDR2 is SYDVKM. Trimming removed 3 bases from V and 2 bases from J, with 10 bases in between. The CDR3 is made up of 14 amino acids. The CDR3 coding sequence is TGTGCCAGCAGTTTGGGGAGTGTTCAAGAGACCCAGTACTTC. Its translation is CASSLGSVQETQYF.

This clone was detected only once. The chain has TRBV6-5 and TRBJ2-7; TRBD1 matches 9 bases. The germline V gene encodes CDR1 MNHEY and CDR2 SVGAGI. There are 14 residues in the CDR3. V lost 5 bases, J lost 4 bases, and 6 bases stayed unmatched. The CDR3 here is CASSKQGASYEQYF. For the CDR3, the DNA is TGTGCCAGCAGTAAACAGGGGGCCTCGTACGAGCAGTACTTC.

The chain combines TRBV19 with TRBJ2-7; 8 nucleotides align to TRBD2. With 4 bases clipped from V and 2 bases from J, the junction kept 4 bases outside the gene matches. Germline loops: CDR1 LNHDA, CDR2 SQIVND (reference sequence). The CDR3 consists of 14 residues. The CDR3 coding sequence is TGTGCCAGTAGTAGCGGGAGGCACCCCTACGAGCAGTACTTC. Protein sequence: CASSSGRHPYEQYF.

V is TRBV5-1 and J is TRBJ2-1; a weak D match, TRBD2 (6 bases). The CDR3 has 16 amino acids. The germline gives CDR1 SGHRS, CDR2 YFSETQ. Trimming removed 0 bases from V and 4 bases from J, with 14 bases in between. The CDR3 DNA is TGCGCCAGCAGCTTGGCCGGGGACTCCTCATACAATGAGCAGTTCTTC. Its protein product is CASSLAGDSSYNEQFF.

V gene TRBV6-5 combines with J gene TRBJ2-3; perhaps D is TRBD1 or TRBD2 (5 bases each). V was clipped by 6 bases and J by 5 bases, with 15 bases between them. The CDR3 has 14 residues. Germline CDR1 reads MNHEY; CDR2 reads SVGAGI. This CDR3 reads CASRGERNGDTQYF. The CDR3 DNA reads TGTGCCAGCAGGGGGGAGAGAAATGGAGATACGCAGTATTTT.

The chain has TRBV27 and TRBJ2-7, with D tentatively TRBD2 (6 bases). The CDR3 spans 15 residues. CDR1 is MNHEY and CDR2 is SMNVEV in the germline V gene (reference sequence). V was clipped by 6 bases and J by 3 bases, with 18 bases between them. CDR3 sequence reads: CASRSIRGTIYEQYF. The CDR3 nucleotides read TGTGCCAGCAGATCTATCCGCGGGACCATCTACGAGCAGTACTTC.

V is TRBV6-1 and J is TRBJ2-7; D is uncertain. V dropped 6 bases and J dropped 3 bases, with 6 bases sitting between them. The CDR3 runs 11 residues. The germline V gene has CDR1 MNHNS and CDR2 SASEGT. CDR3 protein: CASSTDYEQYF. In nucleotides, the CDR3 is TGTGCCAGCAGCACCGACTACGAGCAGTACTTC.

This clone came up once. This chain connects TRBV5-4 to TRBJ1-2, with D possibly matching TRBD1 (5 bases). The CDR3 spans 14 residues. The V end lost 4 bases, the J end lost 3 bases, and 13 bases lay between the germline ends. CDR1 is SGHNT, CDR2 YYREEE, per germline (reference sequence). The CDR3 nucleotides are TGTGCCAGCAGCCCACGGGCCAGGGACTATGGCTACACCTTC. Translated, it gives CASSPRARDYGYTF. Drawing the rest from reference TRBV5-4 and TRBJ1-2, the complete variable domain is ETGVTQSPTHLIKTRGQQVTLRCSSQSGHNTVSWYQQALGQGPQFIFQYYREEENGRGNFPPRFSGLQFPNYSSELNVNALELDDSALYLCASSPRARDYGYTFGSGTRLTVV.

The chain uses TRBV28 and TRBJ1-2; 11 bases map to TRBD1. Germline values: CDR1 MDHEN, CDR2 SYDVKM. With 8 bases clipped from V and 2 bases from J, the junction kept 1 base outside the gene matches. This CDR3 spans 13 amino acids. The CDR3 loop reads CASWTGGNYGYTF. CDR3 sequence (DNA): TGTGCCAGCTGGACAGGGGGCAACTATGGCTACACCTTC.

CDR3 residues: CASTSGGRGGYTF. DNA of the CDR3: TGTGCCAGCACTTCGGGGGGCAGGGGCGGCTACACCTTC. The chain uses TRBV28 and TRBJ1-2; D possibly corresponds to TRBD1 (6 bases). The length of the CDR3 is 13 residues. Germline V CDR1 and CDR2: MDHEN, SYDVKM. V was trimmed by 7 bases and J by 8 bases, leaving 17 bases between them.

The chain is built from TRBV11-2 and TRBJ2-2, with 15 bases identical to TRBD2. The germline V gene has CDR1 SGHAT and CDR2 FQNNGV. The CDR3 consists of 18 residues. V was clipped by 3 bases and J by 1 base; unmatched bases: 3. CDR3 loop: CASSFGLAGGRNTGELFF. Here the CDR3 DNA reads TGTGCCAGCAGCTTCGGACTAGCGGGAGGGCGGAACACCGGGGAGCTGTTTTTT.

V and J are TRBV4-2 and TRBJ2-5; TRBD2 might be the D (5 bases). Germline V gene lookup returns CDR1 LGHNA and CDR2 YNFKEQ. The ends were cut back, 1 base at V and 1 base at J, with 10 bases in the middle. This CDR3 is built from 15 residues. CDR3 amino acids: CASSQGSSPQETQYF. CDR3 coding DNA: TGTGCCAGCAGCCAAGGTTCTAGCCCCCAAGAGACCCAGTACTTC.

In nucleotides, the CDR3 is TGTGCCAGCAGTTTACAGGGCTTTACTGAAGCTTTCTTT. It translates to CASSLQGFTEAFF. The rearrangement links TRBV27 to TRBJ1-1; D may be TRBD1 (5 bases). The CDR3 is 13 residues long. Germline values: CDR1 MNHEY, CDR2 SMNVEV (reference sequence). The V end lost 2 bases, the J end lost 5 bases, and 9 bases lay between the germline ends.